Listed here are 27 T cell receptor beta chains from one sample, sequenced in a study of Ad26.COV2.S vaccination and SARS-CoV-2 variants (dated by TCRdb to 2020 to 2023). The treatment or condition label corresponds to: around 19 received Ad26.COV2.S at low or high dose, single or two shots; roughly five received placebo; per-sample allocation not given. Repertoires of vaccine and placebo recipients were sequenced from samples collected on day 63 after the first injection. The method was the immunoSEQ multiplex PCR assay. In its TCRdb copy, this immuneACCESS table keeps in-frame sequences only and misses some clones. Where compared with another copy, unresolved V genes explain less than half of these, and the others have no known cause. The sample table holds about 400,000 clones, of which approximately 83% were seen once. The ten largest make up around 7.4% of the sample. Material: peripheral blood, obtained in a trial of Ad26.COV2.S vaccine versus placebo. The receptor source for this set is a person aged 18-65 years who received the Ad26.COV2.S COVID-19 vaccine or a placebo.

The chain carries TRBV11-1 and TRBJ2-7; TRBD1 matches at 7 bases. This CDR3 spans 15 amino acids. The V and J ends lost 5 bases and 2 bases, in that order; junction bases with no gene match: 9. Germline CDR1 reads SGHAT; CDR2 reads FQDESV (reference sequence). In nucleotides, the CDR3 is TGTGCCAGCAGCCTGCCCGGGACAGCTACCTACGAGCAGTACTTC. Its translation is CASSLPGTATYEQYF.

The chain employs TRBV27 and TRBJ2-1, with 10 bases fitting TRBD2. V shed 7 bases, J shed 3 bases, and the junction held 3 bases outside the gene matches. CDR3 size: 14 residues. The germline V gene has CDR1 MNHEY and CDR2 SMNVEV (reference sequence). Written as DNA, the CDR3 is TGTGCCAGCAAGCTAGCGGGAGACTACAATGAGCAGTTCTTC. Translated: CASKLAGDYNEQFF.

CDR3 residues: CASSQFGTSGRGSNEQFF. In nucleotides, the CDR3 is TGCGCCAGCAGCCAATTTGGGACTAGCGGGAGGGGTAGCAATGAGCAGTTCTTC. This chain uses TRBV4-1 with TRBJ2-1, with 16 nucleotides matching TRBD2. V was clipped by 2 bases and J by 6 bases; unmatched bases: 7. The CDR3 runs 18 residues. CDR1 and CDR2 (germline): MGHRA, YSYEKL.

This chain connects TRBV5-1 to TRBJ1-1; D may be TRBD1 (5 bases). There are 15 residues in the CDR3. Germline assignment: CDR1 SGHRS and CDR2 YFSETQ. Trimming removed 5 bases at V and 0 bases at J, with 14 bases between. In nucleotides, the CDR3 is TGCGCCAGCAGTACCATCGGGGGGGTGAACACTGAAGCTTTCTTT. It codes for CASSTIGGVNTEAFF. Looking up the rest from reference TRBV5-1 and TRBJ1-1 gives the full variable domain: KAGVTQTPRYLIKTRGQQVTLSCSPISGHRSVSWYQQTPGQGLQFLFEYFSETQRNKGNFPGRFSGRQFSNSRSEMNVSTLELGDSALYLCASSTIGGVNTEAFFGQGTRLTVV.

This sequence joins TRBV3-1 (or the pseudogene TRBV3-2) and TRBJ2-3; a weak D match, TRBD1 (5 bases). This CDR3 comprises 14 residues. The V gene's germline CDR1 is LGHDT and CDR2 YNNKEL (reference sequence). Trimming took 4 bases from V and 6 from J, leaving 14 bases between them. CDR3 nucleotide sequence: TGTGCCAGCAGCCCCAGGGAATCGAGGGATACGCAGTATTTT. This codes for CASSPRESRDTQYF.

CDR3 sequence (DNA): TGTGCCAGCAGCTTAGGGGGTAAGGGGGCGAGAAGCAATCAGCCCCAGCATTTT. This sequence encodes CASSLGGKGARSNQPQHF. The chain combines TRBV11-3 with TRBJ1-5; 7 bases map to TRBD1. Germline assignment: CDR1 SGHNT and CDR2 YENEEA. V shed 1 base, J shed 1 base, and the junction held 10 bases outside the gene matches. The CDR3 is 18 residues long.

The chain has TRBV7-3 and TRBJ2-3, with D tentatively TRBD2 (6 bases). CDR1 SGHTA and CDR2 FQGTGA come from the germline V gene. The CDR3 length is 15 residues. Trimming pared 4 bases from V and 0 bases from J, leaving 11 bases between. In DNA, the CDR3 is TGTGCCAGCAGCTACTCTCGGGGGAGCACAGATACGCAGTATTTT. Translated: CASSYSRGSTDTQYF.

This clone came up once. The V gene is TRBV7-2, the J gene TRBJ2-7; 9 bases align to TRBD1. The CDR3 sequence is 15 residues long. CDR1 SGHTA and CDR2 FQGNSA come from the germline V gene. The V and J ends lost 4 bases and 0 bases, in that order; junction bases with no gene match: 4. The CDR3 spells CASSSGTGSSYEQYF. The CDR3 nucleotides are TGTGCCAGCAGCTCCGGGACAGGGAGCTCCTACGAGCAGTACTTC.

The CDR3 loop reads CASSYSTGEQYF. CDR3 sequence (DNA): TGTGCCAGCAGTTACTCGACCGGCGAGCAGTACTTC. This sequence joins TRBV6-2 or TRBV6-3 and TRBJ2-7; no firm D call. Germline lookup yields CDR1 MNHEY and CDR2 SVGEGT. This CDR3 spans 12 amino acids. The germline V and J ends were trimmed by 0 bases and 6 bases, with 6 bases remaining between them.

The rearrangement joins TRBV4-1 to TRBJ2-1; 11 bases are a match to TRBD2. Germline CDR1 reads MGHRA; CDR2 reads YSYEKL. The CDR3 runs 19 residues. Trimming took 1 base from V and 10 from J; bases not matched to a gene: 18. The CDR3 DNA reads TGCGCCAGCAGCCAAGGGTTTAGCGGGAGGGCCCTCGGTTATCCAGAGCAGTTCTTC. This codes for CASSQGFSGRALGYPEQFF.

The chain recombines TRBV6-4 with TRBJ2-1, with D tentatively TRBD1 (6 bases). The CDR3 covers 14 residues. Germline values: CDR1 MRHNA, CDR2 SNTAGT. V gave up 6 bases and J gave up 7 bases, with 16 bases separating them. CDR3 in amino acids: CASSKQGLGNEQFF. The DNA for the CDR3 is TGTGCCAGCAGCAAACAGGGCCTCGGAAATGAGCAGTTCTTC.

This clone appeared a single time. The CDR3 is CASSIAGGFEQYF. For the CDR3, the DNA is TGTGCCAGCAGCATCGCGGGTGGATTCGAGCAGTACTTC. This chain joins TRBV7-3 and TRBJ2-7, with a possible D match to TRBD2 (5 bases). Germline CDR1 is SGHTA and CDR2 is FQGTGA. The CDR3 extends over 13 amino acids. The V end lost 5 bases, the J end lost 6 bases, and 14 bases lay between the germline ends.

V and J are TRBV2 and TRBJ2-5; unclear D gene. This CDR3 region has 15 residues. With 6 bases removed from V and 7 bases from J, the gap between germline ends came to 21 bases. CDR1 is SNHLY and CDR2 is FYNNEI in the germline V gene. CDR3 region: CASRTTGSGLSTQYF. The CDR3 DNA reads TGTGCCAGCAGAACAACCGGGTCAGGCTTATCGACCCAGTACTTC.

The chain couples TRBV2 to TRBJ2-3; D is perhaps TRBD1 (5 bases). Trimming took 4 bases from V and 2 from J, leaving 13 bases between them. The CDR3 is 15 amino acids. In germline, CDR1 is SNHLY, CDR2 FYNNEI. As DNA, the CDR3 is TGTGCCAGCAGTGGGGGCTACCCCCTCACAGATACGCAGTATTTT. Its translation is CASSGGYPLTDTQYF.

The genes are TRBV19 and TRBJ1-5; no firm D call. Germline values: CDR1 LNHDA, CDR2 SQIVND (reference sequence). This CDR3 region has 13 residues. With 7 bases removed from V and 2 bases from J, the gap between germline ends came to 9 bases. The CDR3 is CASKWGGNQPQHF. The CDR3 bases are TGTGCCAGTAAGTGGGGTGGCAATCAGCCCCAGCATTTT.

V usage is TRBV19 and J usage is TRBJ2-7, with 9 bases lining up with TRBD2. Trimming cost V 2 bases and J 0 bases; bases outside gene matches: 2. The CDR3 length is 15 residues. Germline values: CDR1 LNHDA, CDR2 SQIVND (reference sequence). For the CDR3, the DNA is TGTGCCAGTAGTATAACACTAGCGGGCTCCTACGAGCAGTACTTC. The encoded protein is CASSITLAGSYEQYF.

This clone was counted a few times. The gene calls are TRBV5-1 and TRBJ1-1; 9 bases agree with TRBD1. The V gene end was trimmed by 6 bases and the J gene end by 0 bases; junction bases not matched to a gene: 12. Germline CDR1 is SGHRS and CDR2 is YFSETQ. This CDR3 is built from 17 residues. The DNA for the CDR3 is TGCGCCAGCACTAGAACAGGGGGCAGTTATTTGAACACTGAAGCTTTCTTT. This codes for CASTRTGGSYLNTEAFF.

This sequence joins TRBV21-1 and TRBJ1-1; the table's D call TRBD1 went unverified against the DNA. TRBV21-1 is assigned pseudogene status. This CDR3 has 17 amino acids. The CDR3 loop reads CASSKEYGPPWDTEAFF. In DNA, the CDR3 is TGTGCCAGCAGCAAAGAGTATGGGCCGCCTTGGGACACTGAAGCTTTCTTT.

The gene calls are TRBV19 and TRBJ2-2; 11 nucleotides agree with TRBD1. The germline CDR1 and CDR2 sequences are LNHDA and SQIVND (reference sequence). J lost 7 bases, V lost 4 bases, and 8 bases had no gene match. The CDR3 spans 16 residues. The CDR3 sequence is CASSTGTGGLIGELFF. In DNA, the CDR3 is TGTGCCAGTAGTACCGGGACAGGGGGGTTGATCGGGGAGCTGTTTTTT.

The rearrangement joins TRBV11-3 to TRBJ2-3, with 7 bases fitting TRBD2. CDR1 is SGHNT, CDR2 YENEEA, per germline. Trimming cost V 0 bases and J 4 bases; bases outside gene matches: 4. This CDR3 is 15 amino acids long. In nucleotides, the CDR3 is TGTGCCAGCAGCTTAGAGGGTAGCGGGCCAGATACGCAGTATTTT. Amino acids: CASSLEGSGPDTQYF.

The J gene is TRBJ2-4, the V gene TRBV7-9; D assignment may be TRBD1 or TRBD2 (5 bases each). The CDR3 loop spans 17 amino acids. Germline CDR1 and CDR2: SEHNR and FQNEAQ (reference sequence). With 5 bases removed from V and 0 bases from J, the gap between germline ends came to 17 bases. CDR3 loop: CASSGSGHFLAKNIQYF. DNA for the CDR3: TGTGCCAGCAGCGGGAGCGGACATTTTCTAGCCAAAAACATTCAGTACTTC.

In DNA form, the CDR3 reads TGTGCCAGCAGTTATCCAGGGGAGAACACTGAAGCTTTCTTT. Translation gives CASSYPGENTEAFF. V gene TRBV6-2 or TRBV6-3 combines with J gene TRBJ1-1, with D possibly matching TRBD1 (6 bases). CDR3 size: 14 residues. V lost 3 bases and J 1 base, leaving 9 bases between the germline ends. Germline CDR1 is MNHEY and CDR2 is SVGEGT.

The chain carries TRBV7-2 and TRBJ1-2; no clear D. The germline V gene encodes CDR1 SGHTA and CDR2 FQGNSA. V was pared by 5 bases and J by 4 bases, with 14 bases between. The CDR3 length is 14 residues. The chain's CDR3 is CASSLGQTFYGYTF. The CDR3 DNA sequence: TGTGCCAGCAGCCTCGGCCAGACGTTCTATGGCTACACCTTC.

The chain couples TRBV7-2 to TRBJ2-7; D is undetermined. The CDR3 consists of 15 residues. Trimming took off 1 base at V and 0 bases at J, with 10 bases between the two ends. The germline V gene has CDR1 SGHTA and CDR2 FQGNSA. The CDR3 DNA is TGTGCCAGCAGCTTAGGGGTGGGTTTCTCCTACGAGCAGTACTTC. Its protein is CASSLGVGFSYEQYF.

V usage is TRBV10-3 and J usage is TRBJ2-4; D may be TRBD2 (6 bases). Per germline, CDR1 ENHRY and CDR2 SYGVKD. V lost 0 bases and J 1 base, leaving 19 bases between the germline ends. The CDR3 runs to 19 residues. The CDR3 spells CAISESGGSALWAKNIQYF. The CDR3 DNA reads TGTGCCATCAGTGAGTCGGGGGGAAGTGCTCTGTGGGCCAAAAACATTCAGTACTTC.

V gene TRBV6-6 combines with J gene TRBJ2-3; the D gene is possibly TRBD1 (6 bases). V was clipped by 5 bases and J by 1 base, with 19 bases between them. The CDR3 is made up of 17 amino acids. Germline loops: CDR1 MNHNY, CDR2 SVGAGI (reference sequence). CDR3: CASSRHSTGTRTDTQYF. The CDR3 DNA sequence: TGTGCCAGCAGTCGACATTCAACAGGGACCCGCACAGATACGCAGTATTTT.

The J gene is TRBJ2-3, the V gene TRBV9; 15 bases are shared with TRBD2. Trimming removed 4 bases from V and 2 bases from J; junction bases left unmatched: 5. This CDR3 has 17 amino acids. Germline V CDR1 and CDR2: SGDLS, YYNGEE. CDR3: CASSLGTSGGNTDTQYF. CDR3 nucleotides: TGTGCCAGCAGCCTAGGGACTAGCGGGGGGAACACAGATACGCAGTATTTT.